The sequence of this TCR beta chain was determined in a study of Ad26.COV2.S vaccination and SARS-CoV-2 variants. General study results and limits: Vaccinated individuals (as opposed to placebo recipients) had higher spike-specific TCR breadth.

A word on this clone: The antigen is undetermined.

Treatment in this sample: around 19 received Ad26.COV2.S at low or high dose, single or two shots; roughly five received placebo; per-sample allocation not given. All samples were drawn on day 63, counting from the first vaccine or placebo injection. Profiled with immunoSEQ multiplex PCR; TCRdb holds only in-frame clones, not every one. This table has about 390,000 clones, approximately 92% appearing once. The germline V gene has CDR1 SGHNT and CDR2 YYREEE (reference sequence). The CDR3 has 12 amino acids. The V end was cut by 4 bases, the J end by 3 bases, with 8 bases between. The chain is built from TRBV5-4 and TRBJ2-7; D ambiguous. The clonotype was recovered from a person between 18 and 60 years old who received the Ad26.COV2.S COVID-19 vaccine or a placebo. This sample comprised peripheral blood, obtained in a trial of Ad26.COV2.S vaccine versus placebo. The CDR3 DNA reads TGTGCCAGCAGCCTGGGCTACTACGAGCAGTACTTC. It translates to CASSLGYYEQYF.